Listed below are T cell receptor beta chains from one sample, sequenced in a study of T cell repertoires in ileal Crohn's disease. Sequenced by immunoSEQ multiplex PCR; TCRdb stores in-frame clones only, minus some. The repertoire holds some 5,400 clones, with 75% to 80% as singletons. Material: ileal tissue. These TCRs come from an adult with Crohn's disease. CDR3s include the opening cysteine and the closing phenylalanine or tryptophan. D genes are given only for firm matches. Clone sizes are given selectively: once, few, many, or a class where the clone is expanded.

size: once
J: TRBJ1-1
V: TRBV7-2
D: TRBD1
DNA: TGTGCCAGCAGCTTAGGGGACAGGAGGAACACTGAAGCTTTCTTT
CDR3: CASSLGDRRNTEAFF

size: few
J: TRBJ1-1
V: TRBV6-6
D: -
DNA: TGTGCCAGCAGCCCCAGGGCCAGAGGCGGATTGGTCTCGACTTTCTTT
CDR3: CASSPRARGGLVSTFF

size: -
J: TRBJ2-5
V: TRBV5-1
D: TRBD2
DNA: TGCGCCAGCAGCGAGGGACTAGCGGTCGGGGAGACCCAGTACTTC
CDR3: CASSEGLAVGETQYF

size: -
J: TRBJ2-7
V: TRBV11-2
D: -
DNA: TGTGCCAGCAGCTTAGATTTAGGGGCCTCCTACGAGCAGTACTTC
CDR3: CASSLDLGASYEQYF

size: once
J: TRBJ1-4
V: TRBV6-1
D: -
DNA: TGTGCCAGCAGTGAATCCCAGGGAGCTCTCAGTGAAAAACTGTTTTTT
CDR3: CASSESQGALSEKLFF

size: -
J: TRBJ2-1
V: TRBV7-2
D: TRBD2
DNA: TGTGCCAGCAGCTTAGGTCTAGCGGGAGGGAATGAGCAGTTCTTC
CDR3: CASSLGLAGGNEQFF

size: -
J: TRBJ1-3
V: TRBV18
D: -
DNA: TGTGCCAGCTCACCGGTGTCCTCTGGAAACACCATATATTTT
CDR3: CASSPVSSGNTIYF

size: -
J: TRBJ2-1
V: TRBV5-8
D: -
DNA: TGTGCCAGCACCCGAACGTATGGGACCGGGACAACCAATGAGCAGTTCTTC
CDR3: CASTRTYGTGTTNEQFF

size: -
J: TRBJ1-2
V: TRBV30
D: -
DNA: TGTGCCTGGAGAAGAGAGGTCTCCCATGGCTACACCTTC
CDR3: CAWRREVSHGYTF

size: -
J: TRBJ1-4
V: TRBV4-1
D: TRBD1
DNA: TGCGCCAGCAGCTTCGGACAGGGTGGAGAAAAACTGTTTTTT
CDR3: CASSFGQGGEKLFF

size: -
J: TRBJ2-7
V: TRBV2
D: TRBD2
DNA: TGTGCCAGCCACTTAGCGGGAGTTAAGGACGAGCAGTACTTC
CDR3: CASHLAGVKDEQYF

size: few
J: TRBJ1-1
V: TRBV7-9
D: -
DNA: TGTGCCAGCAGCTTAGCGGCAGGGAACACTGAAGCTTTCTTT
CDR3: CASSLAAGNTEAFF

size: -
J: TRBJ1-3
V: TRBV6-1
D: -
DNA: TGTGCCAGCAGTGAAGGAGGGAACACCATATATTTT
CDR3: CASSEGGNTIYF

size: -
J: TRBJ1-2
V: TRBV27
D: TRBD1
DNA: TGTGCCAGCAGTCCCGCCGGGACAGGGGGCCCGTATGGCTACACCTTC
CDR3: CASSPAGTGGPYGYTF

size: once
J: TRBJ2-7
V: TRBV4-3
D: -
DNA: TGCGCCAGCAGTCGAGACGGTTCCGGCGAGCAGTACTTC
CDR3: CASSRDGSGEQYF

size: -
J: TRBJ1-1
V: TRBV6-5
D: -
DNA: TGTGCCAGCAGTTCCGTCGGGCCAGGGGAAGCTTTCTTT
CDR3: CASSSVGPGEAFF

size: -
J: TRBJ1-5
V: TRBV6-6
D: -
DNA: TGTGCCAGCAGTGTCTCGAGGCCCGGGGCCACTCAGCCCCAGCATTTT
CDR3: CASSVSRPGATQPQHF

size: once
J: TRBJ2-1
V: TRBV20-1
D: TRBD2
DNA: TGCAGTGCTAGGCTAGCGGGAGAGCAGTTCTTC
CDR3: CSARLAGEQFF

size: -
J: TRBJ2-5
V: TRBV11-2
D: -
DNA: TGTGCCAGCAGCTATATGGCGGCGACCCAGTACTTC
CDR3: CASSYMAATQYF

size: -
J: TRBJ1-1
V: TRBV28
D: -
DNA: TGTGCCATCCGGGACCCCTCCACTGAAGCTTTCTTT
CDR3: CAIRDPSTEAFF

size: once
J: TRBJ1-2
V: TRBV29-1
D: -
DNA: TGCAGCGTTAGAGCAGGGGAACGGGGCTACACCTTC
CDR3: CSVRAGERGYTF

size: -
J: TRBJ2-1
V: TRBV7-6
D: TRBD1
DNA: TGTGCCACGGGTTCAGGGGGCTTGGGTGAGCAGTTCTTC
CDR3: CATGSGGLGEQFF

size: -
J: TRBJ1-5
V: TRBV10-3
D: TRBD1
DNA: TGTGCCATCAGCGCCGGGACAGAAATTGCTCAGCCCCAGCATTTT
CDR3: CAISAGTEIAQPQHF

size: few
J: TRBJ2-1
V: TRBV7-3
D: -
DNA: TGTGCCAGCAGCTTAATGCACACAAACAATGAGCAGTTCTTC
CDR3: CASSLMHTNNEQFF

size: -
J: TRBJ2-1
V: TRBV2
D: -
DNA: TGTGCCAGCAGTTTAGGGATTAGCTCCTACAATGAGCAGTTCTTC
CDR3: CASSLGISSYNEQFF

size: once
J: TRBJ2-7
V: TRBV9
D: -
DNA: TGTGCCAGCAGCGTAGAGCCGGACAGCTCCTACGAGCAGTACTTC
CDR3: CASSVEPDSSYEQYF

size: once
J: TRBJ2-7
V: TRBV30
D: TRBD1
DNA: TGTGCCTGGAGGTACGGGACAGGAAACTACGAGCAGTACTTC
CDR3: CAWRYGTGNYEQYF

size: -
J: TRBJ2-3
V: TRBV10-2
D: -
DNA: TGCGCCAGCAGTGAAGACAGCACAGATACGCAGTATTTT
CDR3: CASSEDSTDTQYF

size: once
J: TRBJ2-7
V: TRBV27
D: TRBD1
DNA: TGTGCCAGCAGTTCACGGGACAGACTTTTCTACGAGCAGTACTTC
CDR3: CASSSRDRLFYEQYF

size: -
J: TRBJ2-3
V: TRBV5-4
D: -
DNA: TGTGCCAGCAGCTTGGTGTCGGGGGGCCTCACAGATACGCAGTATTTT
CDR3: CASSLVSGGLTDTQYF

size: -
J: TRBJ2-2
V: TRBV11-3
D: -
DNA: TGTGCCAGCAGCGCCCTCGGGGGTCCTAACACCGGGGAGCTGTTTTTT
CDR3: CASSALGGPNTGELFF

size: -
J: TRBJ2-7
V: TRBV4-2
D: TRBD1
DNA: TGTGCCAGCAGCCAAGAAGGGACAGGATCCTACGAGCAGTACTTC
CDR3: CASSQEGTGSYEQYF

size: -
J: TRBJ2-7
V: TRBV4-2
D: TRBD2
DNA: TGTGCCAGCAGCCCAAACGGGGCGGGGGGTTCCACCTACGAGCAGTACTTC
CDR3: CASSPNGAGGSTYEQYF

size: -
J: TRBJ1-2
V: TRBV6-6
D: TRBD1
DNA: TGTGCCAGCAGTTCTCAGACAGGGACGGGCTATGGCTACACCTTC
CDR3: CASSSQTGTGYGYTF

size: -
J: TRBJ1-3
V: TRBV2
D: -
DNA: TGTGCCAGCAGTGAACCCTCCCTCTCTGGAAACACCATATATTTT
CDR3: CASSEPSLSGNTIYF

size: -
J: TRBJ2-3
V: TRBV21-1
D: -
DNA: TGTGCCAGCAGCAAATTCAGACACCTAATCGTCTCTAGCACAGATACGCAGTATTTT
CDR3: CASSKFRHLIVSSTDTQYF

size: -
J: TRBJ1-1
V: TRBV25-1
D: -
DNA: TGTGCCGCGGGGGTTCTCACTGAAGCTTTCTTT
CDR3: CAAGVLTEAFF

size: -
J: TRBJ1-5
V: TRBV2
D: -
DNA: TGTGCCAGCACGGGCAGCGTCAATCAGCCCCAGCATTTT
CDR3: CASTGSVNQPQHF

size: -
J: TRBJ2-3
V: TRBV7-9
D: -
DNA: TGTGCCAGCAGCTCCTTAGCGGATACGCAGTATTTT
CDR3: CASSSLADTQYF

size: once
J: TRBJ2-7
V: TRBV11-2
D: -
DNA: TGTGCCAGCAGCTTTAACCAGGGGAACTACGAGCAGTACTTC
CDR3: CASSFNQGNYEQYF

size: -
J: TRBJ1-1
V: TRBV5-6
D: TRBD1
DNA: TGTGCCAGCAGCGGAACAGGGGACGGGGCGAACACTGAAGCTTTCTTT
CDR3: CASSGTGDGANTEAFF

size: once
J: TRBJ1-1
V: TRBV5-1
D: TRBD1
DNA: TGCGCCAGCAGCTGGGGGGACAGGGACACTGAAGCTTTCTTT
CDR3: CASSWGDRDTEAFF

size: -
J: TRBJ2-7
V: TRBV19
D: -
DNA: TGTGCCAGTAGTATGGGGCGCAGGGAGTTTCAGGACGAGCAGTACTTC
CDR3: CASSMGRREFQDEQYF

size: -
J: TRBJ1-4
V: TRBV2
D: -
DNA: TGTGCCAGCACCAGGGAGCGTGGTGAAAAACTGTTTTTT
CDR3: CASTRERGEKLFF

size: few
J: TRBJ1-1
V: TRBV7-9
D: -
DNA: TGTGCCAGCACCGAAGACAACGGGGACACTGAAGCTTTCTTT
CDR3: CASTEDNGDTEAFF

size: few
J: TRBJ2-7
V: TRBV19
D: -
DNA: TGTGCCAGTAGTCGTCAGGGGGAGGCCTACGAGCAGTACTTC
CDR3: CASSRQGEAYEQYF

size: -
J: TRBJ1-4
V: TRBV5-6
D: -
DNA: TGTGCCAGCAGCTTGAGGGCAGAGTATAATGAAAAACTGTTTTTT
CDR3: CASSLRAEYNEKLFF

size: -
J: TRBJ2-3
V: TRBV6-5
D: TRBD2
DNA: TGTGCCAGCAGTTACGGTATGCGGGAGAGCACAGATACGCAGTATTTT
CDR3: CASSYGMRESTDTQYF